This entry concerns a single T cell receptor beta chain. Trimming pared 2 bases from V and 7 bases from J, leaving 17 bases between. Germline V gene sequence: CDR1 SGHTA, CDR2 FQGNSA. CDR3 length: 15 amino acids. How the authors handled the data: How many nucleated cells were present was estimated from reference gene primer amplification. Clones were read by immunoSEQ multiplex PCR, and TCRdb kept only the in-frame ones, dropping some. V and J calls and clone size are copied from that table; D and trimming were computed from the DNA. The sample lists 300,000 to 350,000 clones; 75% to 90% were seen once. This sample is part of a study of blood T cell repertoires in COVID-19. Study-wide background: T cells, B-cell-depleted T cells, or PBMCs provided the cDNA or gDNA that served as material.

Seattle patients were enrolled during active infection and followed longitudinally. The specimen sequenced was peripheral blood. The gene calls are TRBV7-2 and TRBJ1-2; D possibly corresponds to TRBD1 (6 bases). The receptor was isolated from a woman in her thirties with COVID-19, enrolled during active disease. CDR3 residues: CASSLTQGSPSGYTF. The DNA of the CDR3 is TGTGCCAGCAGCTTAACACAGGGATCCCCGTCTGGCTACACCTTC.